Each of the 14 T cell receptor beta chains below was sequenced from the same sample in a study of blood T cell repertoires in COVID-19. Assay: immunoSEQ multiplex PCR; the TCRdb copy retains only in-frame clones and omits some. Of about 370,000 clones in the sample, more than 85% were seen once. Sequencing used PBMCs or T cells enriched from blood (not recorded which). The origin of the receptors is a woman aged 35 to 49 who had been exposed to COVID-19.

This clone was recorded a few times. Other nucleotide sequences from this sample produce the same CDR3. The V call is TRBV9, the J call TRBJ1-5; a weak D match, TRBD1 (5 bases). The V gene lost 2 bases and the J gene lost 6 bases, with 9 bases spanning the gap. Germline V gene sequence: CDR1 SGDLS, CDR2 YYNGEE. The CDR3 covers 13 residues. CDR3 DNA: TGTGCCAGCAGCGTGGGGGGGTCTCAGCCCCAGCATTTT. It codes for CASSVGGSQPQHF.

J is TRBJ2-6 and V is TRBV11-3, with D unclear. The CDR3 is made up of 14 amino acids. Germline CDR1 reads SGHNT; CDR2 reads YENEEA. The V gene lost 3 bases and the J gene lost 0 bases, with 3 bases spanning the gap. The CDR3 protein is CASSFSSGANVLTF. The CDR3 coding sequence is TGTGCCAGCAGCTTTAGCTCTGGGGCCAACGTCCTGACTTTC.

The chain couples TRBV5-1 to TRBJ2-3; 7 nucleotides align to TRBD2. The CDR3 sequence is 14 residues long. Germline V gene sequence: CDR1 SGHRS, CDR2 YFSETQ. J was trimmed by 2 bases and V by 7 bases; bases with no gene match: 7. CDR3 bases: TGCGCCAGCTTGCAGGGACTACCCACAGATACGCAGTATTTT. Protein product: CASLQGLPTDTQYF.

V usage is TRBV7-2 and J usage is TRBJ2-4, with D possibly being TRBD2 (5 bases). Trimming removed 1 base from V and 9 bases from J, with 10 bases in between. The V gene's germline CDR1 is SGHTA and CDR2 FQGNSA. The CDR3 has 13 residues. In DNA, the CDR3 is TGTGCCAGCAGCTTAGATGCCGAGGGCATTCAGTACTTC. Its translation: CASSLDAEGIQYF.

The genes are TRBV10-2 and TRBJ1-4; 7 nucleotides line up with TRBD1. Trimming took 6 bases from V and 7 from J; bases not matched to a gene: 8. There are 14 residues in the CDR3. Germline values: CDR1 WSHSY, CDR2 SAAADI. The CDR3 loop is CASSDRASSEKLFF. The CDR3 coding sequence is TGCGCCAGCAGCGACAGGGCCAGCAGTGAAAAACTGTTTTTT.

V gene TRBV15 combines with J gene TRBJ1-2, with a tentative D call TRBD1 (5 bases). The CDR3 covers 14 residues. Trimming pared 0 bases from V and 4 bases from J, leaving 9 bases between. Per the germline V gene, CDR1 is LNHNV and CDR2 is YYDKDF (reference sequence). This CDR3 is CATSRDLQAYGYTF. CDR3 nucleotides: TGTGCCACCAGCAGAGATTTACAGGCCTATGGCTACACCTTC.

V gene TRBV30 combines with J gene TRBJ1-1; no clear D gene. Germline values: CDR1 GTSNPN, CDR2 SVGIG (reference sequence). Trimming removed 3 bases from V and 6 bases from J, with 8 bases in between. The CDR3 runs to 11 residues. The CDR3 is CAWSGSAEAFF. CDR3 coding DNA: TGTGCCTGGAGCGGGAGTGCTGAAGCTTTCTTT.

This clone has only one observation. The rearrangement uses TRBV11-3 and TRBJ1-1, with unresolved D. There are 13 residues in the CDR3. The germline V and J ends were trimmed by 5 bases and 4 bases, with 11 bases remaining between them. Germline assignment: CDR1 SGHNT and CDR2 YENEEA. The CDR3 spells CASSPGSGTEAFF. In nucleotides, the CDR3 is TGTGCCAGCAGCCCAGGTTCAGGCACTGAAGCTTTCTTT.

The rearrangement links TRBV7-9 to TRBJ2-3, with TRBD2 matching 8 bases. Germline CDR1 and CDR2: SEHNR and FQNEAQ (reference sequence). V was clipped by 5 bases and J by 0 bases; unmatched bases: 4. This CDR3 is built from 15 residues. This chain's CDR3 is CASSTSGGSTDTQYF. CDR3 bases: TGTGCCAGCAGCACCAGCGGGGGTAGCACAGATACGCAGTATTTT. The full variable domain, completed using reference TRBV7-9 and TRBJ2-3, is DTGVSQNPRHKITKRGQNVTFRCDPISEHNRLYWYRQTLGQGPEFLTYFQNEAQLEKSRLLSDRFSAERPKGSFSTLEIQRTEQGDSAMYLCASSTSGGSTDTQYFGPGTRLTVL.

This rearrangement joins TRBV5-1 to TRBJ2-7; 8 bases fit TRBD1. V gave up 4 bases and J gave up 0 bases; unmatched junction bases: 6. The CDR3 is 15 amino acids. Germline V gene data show CDR1 as SGHRS and CDR2 as YFSETQ. The CDR3 DNA is TGCGCCAGCAGCACCGGGACAGGCACCTCCTACGAGCAGTACTTC. Protein product: CASSTGTGTSYEQYF.

The V and J genes are TRBV15 and TRBJ1-2; 7 nucleotides match TRBD1. Unmatched junction bases numbered 5, after V lost 3 bases and J lost 4 bases. From germline, CDR1 is LNHNV and CDR2 YYDKDF (reference sequence). The length of the CDR3 is 14 residues. The CDR3, as DNA: TGTGCCACCAGCAGCGGGACAGTTCCCTATGGCTACACCTTC. Translating gives CATSSGTVPYGYTF.

The CDR3: CASSKDGGNQPQHF. The CDR3 nucleotides read TGTGCCAGCAGCAAGGACGGGGGAAATCAGCCCCAGCATTTT. This sequence joins TRBV2 and TRBJ1-5, with TRBD1 as a possible D gene (5 bases). V shed 6 bases and J shed 4 bases, with 13 bases lying between them. Germline V gene data show CDR1 as SNHLY and CDR2 as FYNNEI. The CDR3 contains 14 residues.

The chain carries TRBV2 and TRBJ1-6; tentative D call: TRBD1 (6 bases). The CDR3 is made up of 15 amino acids. The germline V gene has CDR1 SNHLY and CDR2 FYNNEI. V gave up 0 bases and J gave up 11 bases, with 14 bases separating them. CDR3 amino acids: CASSEADFRQAPLHF. The CDR3 DNA is TGTGCCAGCAGTGAAGCTGATTTCAGACAGGCACCCCTCCACTTT.

The chain carries TRBV7-8 and TRBJ1-6; 9 nucleotides align to TRBD1. Per the germline V gene, CDR1 is SGHVS and CDR2 is FQNEAQ. The V gene end was trimmed by 2 bases and the J gene end by 10 bases; junction bases not matched to a gene: 6. The CDR3 covers 15 residues. The CDR3 loop is CASSLIGDRESPLHF. CDR3 sequence (DNA): TGTGCCAGCAGCTTAATTGGGGACAGGGAATCACCCCTCCACTTT.